Listed below are T cell receptor beta chains from one sample, sequenced in a study of T-cell reconstitution after alpha-beta-depleted transplantation in children. Each CDR3 protein gets one entry after TCRdb re-called the PCR reads with MiXCR. The table has around 490,000 distinct CDR3 sequences, approximately 10% seen once. Sequenced here: PBMCs, mostly from graft donor cells, sampled 180 days after TCRalphabeta/CD19-depleted stem cell transplant. These receptors were collected from a female patient aged 2 to 10 who had a stem cell transplant for aplastic anemia, so the T cells may come from the graft donor. Both conserved end residues are part of each CDR3. D genes are given only for firm matches. The size of a clone is reported for some rows only, either as once, few or many, or as a class for expanded clones.

CDR3aa: CASSLKVGGYTEAFF; CDR3nt: TGTGCCAGCAGCTTAAAGGTGGGCGGTTACACTGAAGCTTTCTTT; d_gene: .; v_gene: TRBV7-9; abundance: few; j_gene: TRBJ1-1; len: 15
CDR3aa: CAWSVQGYNEQFF; CDR3nt: TGTGCCTGGAGTGTCCAGGGCTACAATGAGCAGTTCTTC; d_gene: .; v_gene: TRBV30; abundance: few; j_gene: TRBJ2-1; len: 13
CDR3aa: CASSPISGVGGYEQYF; CDR3nt: TGTGCCAGCAGTCCGATCTCAGGGGTAGGGGGCTACGAGCAGTACTTC; d_gene: .; v_gene: TRBV28; abundance: once; j_gene: TRBJ2-7; len: 16
CDR3aa: CSVALLKTVNTGELFF; CDR3nt: TGCAGCGTTGCCCTACTAAAGACAGTGAACACCGGGGAGCTGTTTTTT; d_gene: .; v_gene: TRBV29-1; abundance: once; j_gene: TRBJ2-2; len: 16
CDR3aa: CASSLEVGLSFF; CDR3nt: TGTGCCAGCAGCTTAGAGGTCGGATTGTCTTTCTTT; d_gene: .; v_gene: TRBV7-2; abundance: .; j_gene: TRBJ1-1; len: 12
CDR3aa: CASSLNLQNTGELFF; CDR3nt: TGTGCCAGCAGCTTAAATCTCCAGAACACCGGGGAGCTGTTTTTT; d_gene: .; v_gene: TRBV7-9; abundance: .; j_gene: TRBJ2-2; len: 15
CDR3aa: CASSFRGHTDTQYF; CDR3nt: TGTGCCAGCAGTTTCAGGGGGCACACAGATACGCAGTATTTT; d_gene: TRBD1; v_gene: TRBV28; abundance: few; j_gene: TRBJ2-3; len: 14
CDR3aa: CASSPRRWTGSYNEQFF; CDR3nt: TGTGCCAGCAGCCCCCGGCGGTGGACAGGGTCCTACAATGAGCAGTTCTTC; d_gene: TRBD1; v_gene: TRBV14; abundance: .; j_gene: TRBJ2-1; len: 17
CDR3aa: CASSRTSIWGGSSGPDTGELFF; CDR3nt: TGTGCCAGCAGTCGCACATCAATTTGGGGGGGCTCTTCTGGCCCGGACACCGGGGAGCTGTTTTTT; d_gene: .; v_gene: TRBV25-1; abundance: .; j_gene: TRBJ2-2; len: 22
CDR3aa: CSVGLGRTQYF; CDR3nt: TGCAGCGTTGGTCTGGGGAGGACCCAGTACTTC; d_gene: .; v_gene: TRBV29-1; abundance: few; j_gene: TRBJ2-5; len: 11
CDR3aa: CSALPGQGSYNEQFF; CDR3nt: TGCAGTGCTTTACCGGGACAGGGATCCTACAATGAGCAGTTCTTC; d_gene: TRBD1; v_gene: TRBV20-1; abundance: few; j_gene: TRBJ2-1; len: 15
CDR3aa: CASSTSQGATYQPQHF; CDR3nt: TGTGCCAGCTCAACATCACAGGGGGCGACGTATCAGCCCCAGCATTTT; d_gene: TRBD1; v_gene: TRBV18; abundance: .; j_gene: TRBJ1-5; len: 16
CDR3aa: CSATDEKVANYGYTF; CDR3nt: TGCAGTGCTACAGATGAAAAGGTAGCTAACTATGGCTACACCTTC; d_gene: .; v_gene: TRBV20-1; abundance: once; j_gene: TRBJ1-2; len: 15
CDR3aa: CASSLTTAGDINTQYF; CDR3nt: TGTGCCAGCAGCTTAACAACGGCGGGAGATATAAATACGCAGTATTTT; d_gene: TRBD2; v_gene: TRBV7-3; abundance: few; j_gene: TRBJ2-3; len: 16
CDR3aa: CAWSAMPGLAGFYTGELFF; CDR3nt: TGTGCCTGGAGCGCCATGCCGGGACTAGCGGGATTTTACACCGGGGAGCTGTTTTTT; d_gene: TRBD2; v_gene: TRBV30; abundance: .; j_gene: TRBJ2-2; len: 19
CDR3aa: CASGPGGPPEDTQYF; CDR3nt: TGTGCCAGCGGTCCTGGAGGCCCTCCGGAAGATACGCAGTATTTT; d_gene: .; v_gene: TRBV28; abundance: few; j_gene: TRBJ2-3; len: 15
CDR3aa: CASSLSRNSYNEQFF; CDR3nt: TGTGCCAGCAGCCTTTCTAGGAACTCCTACAATGAGCAGTTCTTC; d_gene: .; v_gene: TRBV3-1; abundance: few; j_gene: TRBJ2-1; len: 15
CDR3aa: CASGLVPSGSFTDTQYF; CDR3nt: TGTGCTAGTGGTTTGGTACCTAGCGGGAGTTTCACAGATACGCAGTATTTT; d_gene: TRBD2; v_gene: TRBV12-5; abundance: .; j_gene: TRBJ2-3; len: 17
CDR3aa: CSAEGREFGGGVSTDTQYF; CDR3nt: TGCAGTGCTGAAGGCCGGGAGTTCGGTGGGGGTGTCAGCACAGATACGCAGTATTTT; d_gene: .; v_gene: TRBV20-1; abundance: many; j_gene: TRBJ2-3; len: 19
CDR3aa: CASSQGPGLAGVNEQFF; CDR3nt: TGTGCCAGCAGCCAAGGGCCCGGACTAGCGGGAGTCAATGAGCAGTTCTTC; d_gene: TRBD2; v_gene: TRBV3-1; abundance: .; j_gene: TRBJ2-1; len: 17
CDR3aa: CASSSLAGLARASVNTDTQYF; CDR3nt: TGTGCCAGCAGCTCACTCGCCGGACTAGCGAGGGCTTCGGTTAACACAGATACGCAGTATTTT; d_gene: TRBD2; v_gene: TRBV11-1; abundance: .; j_gene: TRBJ2-3; len: 21
CDR3aa: CASTKHTGELFF; CDR3nt: TGTGCCAGCACCAAACACACCGGGGAGCTGTTTTTT; d_gene: .; v_gene: TRBV6-5; abundance: .; j_gene: TRBJ2-2; len: 12
CDR3aa: CASGRTGETQYF; CDR3nt: TGTGCCAGCGGGAGGACAGGAGAGACCCAGTACTTC; d_gene: .; v_gene: TRBV6-5; abundance: few; j_gene: TRBJ2-5; len: 12
CDR3aa: CASSSRHGQLNTEAFF; CDR3nt: TGCGCCAGCAGCTCTCGTCATGGACAGCTGAACACTGAAGCTTTCTTT; d_gene: .; v_gene: TRBV5-1; abundance: .; j_gene: TRBJ1-1; len: 16
CDR3aa: CASSQGTGRGGHGYTF; CDR3nt: TGTGCCAGCAGTCAGGGGACAGGGAGAGGAGGGCATGGCTACACCTTC; d_gene: TRBD1; v_gene: TRBV28; abundance: few; j_gene: TRBJ1-2; len: 16
CDR3aa: CASSPEGGYVYEQYF; CDR3nt: TGTGCCAGCAGTCCCGAGGGGGGTTATGTCTACGAGCAGTACTTC; d_gene: .; v_gene: TRBV28; abundance: .; j_gene: TRBJ2-7; len: 15
CDR3aa: CASSLGSFDTQYF; CDR3nt: TGTGCCAGCAGCTTAGGATCCTTCGATACGCAGTATTTT; d_gene: .; v_gene: TRBV7-2; abundance: .; j_gene: TRBJ2-3; len: 13
CDR3aa: CASSTGTSGYNEQFF; CDR3nt: TGTGCCAGCAGCACCGGGACTAGCGGATACAATGAGCAGTTCTTC; d_gene: TRBD2; v_gene: TRBV27; abundance: many; j_gene: TRBJ2-1; len: 15
CDR3aa: CSASNEREVSYNEQFF; CDR3nt: TGCAGTGCTAGTAACGAGCGGGAGGTCTCCTACAATGAGCAGTTCTTC; d_gene: TRBD2; v_gene: TRBV20-1; abundance: .; j_gene: TRBJ2-1; len: 16
CDR3aa: CASSVVGSGGETQYF; CDR3nt: TGTGCCAGCAGCGTGGTAGGTAGCGGGGGAGAGACCCAGTACTTC; d_gene: TRBD2; v_gene: TRBV9; abundance: few; j_gene: TRBJ2-5; len: 15
CDR3aa: CASSFKGESYNEQFF; CDR3nt: TGCGCCAGCAGCTTTAAGGGGGAGAGCTACAATGAGCAGTTCTTC; d_gene: .; v_gene: TRBV5-1; abundance: few; j_gene: TRBJ2-1; len: 15
CDR3aa: CASSQRDRGPGNTIYF; CDR3nt: TGTGCCAGCAGCCAGCGGGACAGGGGGCCCGGAAACACCATATATTTT; d_gene: TRBD1; v_gene: TRBV7-2; abundance: few; j_gene: TRBJ1-3; len: 16
CDR3aa: CASSPLNTEAFF; CDR3nt: TGTGCCAGCAGTCCCTTGAACACTGAAGCTTTCTTT; d_gene: .; v_gene: TRBV28; abundance: many; j_gene: TRBJ1-1; len: 12
CDR3aa: CASSLGGPVQPQHF; CDR3nt: TGTGCCAGCAGCTTAGGGGGACCCGTCCAGCCCCAGCATTTT; d_gene: .; v_gene: TRBV7-2; abundance: .; j_gene: TRBJ1-5; len: 14
CDR3aa: CASRKPAGAGETQYF; CDR3nt: TGTGCCAGCAGAAAGCCGGCGGGAGCTGGAGAGACCCAGTACTTC; d_gene: TRBD2; v_gene: TRBV7-2; abundance: .; j_gene: TRBJ2-5; len: 15
CDR3aa: CASSLVGASYNEQFF; CDR3nt: TGCGCCAGCAGCTTGGTGGGAGCCTCCTACAATGAGCAGTTCTTC; d_gene: .; v_gene: TRBV5-1; abundance: few; j_gene: TRBJ2-1; len: 15
CDR3aa: CSAKDGSSYGYTF; CDR3nt: TGCAGTGCTAAGGACGGCTCTTCCTATGGCTACACCTTC; d_gene: .; v_gene: TRBV20-1; abundance: many; j_gene: TRBJ1-2; len: 13
CDR3aa: CASSQLTSGSIYTQYF; CDR3nt: TGCGCCAGCAGCCAGTTGACTAGCGGGAGTATTTATACGCAGTATTTT; d_gene: TRBD2; v_gene: TRBV4-1; abundance: .; j_gene: TRBJ2-3; len: 16
CDR3aa: CASSLSTARAPGETQYF; CDR3nt: TGCGCCAGCAGCCTATCAACCGCCCGGGCCCCGGGAGAGACCCAGTACTTC; d_gene: .; v_gene: TRBV4-3; abundance: .; j_gene: TRBJ2-5; len: 17
CDR3aa: CASSSFRGVRGEQYF; CDR3nt: TGTGCCAGCAGTTCCTTTAGAGGGGTAAGAGGCGAGCAGTACTTC; d_gene: .; v_gene: TRBV12-3/TRBV12-4; abundance: few; j_gene: TRBJ2-7; len: 15
CDR3aa: CASSPPGLWPDKQFF; CDR3nt: TGTGCCAGCTCACCACCGGGACTATGGCCTGACAAGCAGTTCTTC; d_gene: TRBD2; v_gene: TRBV18; abundance: .; j_gene: TRBJ2-1; len: 15
CDR3aa: CASSPTSGRADTQYF; CDR3nt: TGTGCCAGCAGCCCCACTAGCGGGAGGGCAGATACGCAGTATTTT; d_gene: TRBD2; v_gene: TRBV28; abundance: many; j_gene: TRBJ2-3; len: 15
CDR3aa: CASSQHDRHQETQYF; CDR3nt: TGTGCCAGCAGCCAACACGACAGGCATCAAGAGACCCAGTACTTC; d_gene: .; v_gene: TRBV14; abundance: .; j_gene: TRBJ2-5; len: 15
CDR3aa: CASSIDQGEQYF; CDR3nt: TGTGCCAGTAGTATAGATCAAGGAGAGCAGTACTTC; d_gene: .; v_gene: TRBV19; abundance: .; j_gene: TRBJ2-7; len: 12
CDR3aa: CASAHGGEQFF; CDR3nt: TGTGCCAGTGCTCACGGGGGGGAGCAGTTCTTC; d_gene: TRBD2; v_gene: TRBV19; abundance: .; j_gene: TRBJ2-1; len: 11
CDR3aa: CASSHATSGRASVTYNEQFF; CDR3nt: TGCGCCAGCAGCCACGCGACTAGCGGGAGGGCCTCAGTAACCTACAATGAGCAGTTCTTC; d_gene: TRBD2; v_gene: TRBV4-1; abundance: few; j_gene: TRBJ2-1; len: 20
CDR3aa: CASSLEGTGGADTQYF; CDR3nt: TGTGCCAGCAGCTTAGAAGGGACAGGGGGCGCAGATACGCAGTATTTT; d_gene: TRBD1; v_gene: TRBV7-9; abundance: few; j_gene: TRBJ2-3; len: 16
CDR3aa: CASRNEQFF; CDR3nt: TGTGCCAGCAGGAATGAGCAGTTCTTC; d_gene: .; v_gene: TRBV9; abundance: few; j_gene: TRBJ2-1; len: 9
CDR3aa: CAHEGTSGRTNEQFF; CDR3nt: TGTGCCCACGAGGGGACTAGCGGGAGGACGAATGAGCAGTTCTTC; d_gene: TRBD2; v_gene: TRBV6-4; abundance: .; j_gene: TRBJ2-1; len: 15
CDR3aa: CGASESNRNEQYF; CDR3nt: TGCGGTGCTAGTGAGTCAAACAGGAACGAGCAGTACTTC; d_gene: .; v_gene: TRBV20-1; abundance: .; j_gene: TRBJ2-7; len: 13
CDR3aa: CASSPGAGYLPTGELFF; CDR3nt: TGTGCCAGCAGCCCAGGCGCGGGCTATTTGCCCACCGGGGAGCTGTTTTTT; d_gene: .; v_gene: TRBV7-7; abundance: .; j_gene: TRBJ2-2; len: 17
CDR3aa: CASSSSGTGSGYTF; CDR3nt: TGTGCCAGCAGTTCCTCCGGGACAGGGAGCGGCTACACCTTC; d_gene: TRBD1; v_gene: TRBV28; abundance: .; j_gene: TRBJ1-2; len: 14
CDR3aa: CASSDHWTGGYTGGLFF; CDR3nt: TGCGCCAGCAGTGACCATTGGACAGGGGGTTACACCGGGGGGCTGTTTTTT; d_gene: TRBD1; v_gene: TRBV10-2; abundance: once; j_gene: TRBJ2-2; len: 17
CDR3aa: CASSWGRAETQYF; CDR3nt: TGTGCCAGCAGCTGGGGCAGGGCGGAGACCCAGTACTTC; d_gene: .; v_gene: TRBV13; abundance: few; j_gene: TRBJ2-5; len: 13
CDR3aa: CASSLFVSNSPLHF; CDR3nt: TGTGCCAGCAGTTTATTTGTCAGTAATTCACCCCTCCACTTT; d_gene: .; v_gene: TRBV12-3/TRBV12-4; abundance: .; j_gene: TRBJ1-6; len: 14